This TCR beta chain was obtained from a study of T cell repertoires in cytomegalovirus infection. About this clonotype itself: Its specificity is not known.

MiXCR, run by TCRdb on the reads, gives a single entry per CDR3 protein. The table records around 360,000 distinct CDR3 sequences, approximately 35% of them present only once. This clonotype was obtained from a human donor in good health (CMV status not recorded). Some clones in this sample may be carry-over from other donors' samples. This specimen was cultured PBMCs, taken from culture after CMV antigen stimulation.

The CDR3: CASSVDATYEQYF. For the CDR3, the DNA is TGTGCCAGCAGCGTGGACGCGACCTACGAGCAGTACTTC. The chain recombines TRBV6-1 with TRBJ2-7; D remains ambiguous. V was cut by 6 bases and J by 2 bases, with 11 bases left in between. This CDR3 region has 13 residues. Germline V gene lookup returns CDR1 MNHNS and CDR2 SASEGT.